This T cell receptor (beta chain) was identified in a study of blood T cell repertoires in COVID-19. Study as a whole: Sources were T cells, B-cell-depleted T cells, or PBMCs; the material itself was cDNA or gDNA.

Germline loops: CDR1 SQVTM, CDR2 ANQGSEA. The CDR3 has 14 residues. The V and J ends lost 4 bases and 5 bases, in that order; junction bases with no gene match: 9. Some clones are missing from TCRdb's copy, which holds only in-frame ones; the method was immunoSEQ multiplex PCR. The sample yields about 110,000 clones, approximately 82% seen once. The rearrangement joins TRBV29-1 to TRBJ1-1; 8 bases are a match to TRBD1. This TCR was recovered from a woman in her sixties or seventies with acute or convalescent COVID-19. The sequencing sample was made of peripheral blood. DNA of the CDR3: TGCAGCGTTGGTCAGGGGGCTGAGGATACTGAAGCTTTCTTT. Encoded protein: CSVGQGAEDTEAFF.